This T cell receptor beta chain was obtained from a study of molecular identifiers for immune sequencing clone quantification. As for the study in general: Split five ways in replicates, RNA from around 20,000 or 99,000 naive CD8 cells had four portions sequenced.

This clonotype was seen many times. Its target is unknown. TCRdb called the PCR reads again in MiXCR, with one record for every CDR3 protein. Of over 600,000 distinct CDR3 sequences detected, roughly 21% appear once; the ten largest clones hold roughly 0.85%. The CDR3 sequence is 14 residues long. Germline CDR1 and CDR2: DFQATT and SNEGSKA (reference sequence). The ends lost 6 bases at V and 2 bases at J; junction bases unmatched: 10. Whole-study findings and limits: Jurkat TCR RNA spiked in from one cell could reportedly be detected among 800,000 to 1,000,000 naive cells. The study found clones above 20 RNA copies held over 98% of effector molecules and under 1% in naive cells. The sizes of highly expanded clones could be underestimated when identical TCR molecules share a barcode.

This TCR came from a human donor in good health. Some libraries in this study had Jurkat cell RNA spiked in. This chain links TRBV20-1 with TRBJ2-7; 7 bases align to TRBD2. The sample taken for sequencing was naive CD8+ T cells from blood, with Jurkat cell RNA spiked in. The subset is: FACS-sorted CD8+CD4-CCR7+CD45RA+ naive T cells. This chain's CDR3 is CSATLRSGAYEQYF. The CDR3, as DNA: TGCAGTGCCACGCTACGGAGCGGGGCCTACGAGCAGTACTTC.